This is a list of T cell receptor beta chains from one sample in a study of glioma-infiltrating T cells. TCRdb redid the calling of the multiplex PCR reads with MiXCR, one entry per CDR3 protein. This sample has some 160,000 distinct CDR3 sequences, with under 55% found just once. The source material was glioma tissue, nonneoplastic brain tissue, or PBMCs (not recorded which). These receptors all stem from a human donor with low-grade glioma or glioblastoma, undergoing nonglioma brain surgery, or in good health (not recorded which). Both conserved end residues are part of each CDR3. Fields, in order: V gene, clone size, D gene, J gene, CDR3 DNA, CDR3 protein. The D gene is left open where the match is weak. The size of a clone is reported for some rows only, either as once, few or many, or as a class for expanded clones.

>TRBV20-1|many|TRBD2|TRBJ2-1
TGCAGTGTCCCGGGAGGGGGTGAGCAGTTCTTC
CSVPGGGEQFF
>TRBV5-4|once|NA|TRBJ2-7
TGTGCCAGCAGTTTCGGGGTAGGGCCCTTGGTAAAGCAGTACTTC
CASSFGVGPLVKQYF
>TRBV7-2|few|TRBD2|TRBJ2-3
TGTGCCAGCAGCTTAGTTTCAGCTAGCGGTACAGATACGCAGTATTTT
CASSLVSASGTDTQYF
>TRBV3-1|NA|NA|TRBJ1-5
TGTGCCAGCAGTCCAACGCAGGCAGGTAATCAGCCCCAGCATTTT
CASSPTQAGNQPQHF
>TRBV6-2/TRBV6-3|NA|TRBD2|TRBJ2-3
TGTGCCAGCAGTCTAGGACTAGCGGGAGGGATAATATCAGATACGCAGTATTTT
CASSLGLAGGIISDTQYF
>TRBV28|many|NA|TRBJ1-5
TGTGCCAGCAGTGCAGACAATCAGCCCCAGCATTTT
CASSADNQPQHF
>TRBV5-1|few|NA|TRBJ2-1
TGCGCCAGCAGCCCCCGGGACTACAATGAGCAGTTCTTC
CASSPRDYNEQFF
>TRBV20-1|NA|NA|TRBJ2-3
TGCAGTGCAGCTGGGCGGGATAAGACTACGCAGTATTTT
CSAAGRDKTTQYF
>TRBV7-9|NA|NA|TRBJ1-3
TGTGCCAGCAGCTCTAGGACAGCCGGCCGTGGAAACACCATATATTTT
CASSSRTAGRGNTIYF
>TRBV2|many|NA|TRBJ1-2
TGTGCCAGCACTGAGCCTAACTATGGCTACACCTTC
CASTEPNYGYTF
>TRBV6-1|many|NA|TRBJ2-1
TGTGCCAGCGGGACCCTCCAGTTCTTC
CASGTLQFF
>TRBV29-1|NA|NA|TRBJ2-5
TGCAGCGTTGACGCAGGGGAGGGGACCCAGTACTTC
CSVDAGEGTQYF
>TRBV19|many|NA|TRBJ1-5
TGTGCCAGTAGACGACAGGCCCATAGCAATCAGCCCCAGCATTTT
CASRRQAHSNQPQHF
>TRBV19|many|NA|TRBJ1-5
TGTGCCAGTAGTATCTACAACGGCATCAATCAGCCCCAGCATTTT
CASSIYNGINQPQHF
>TRBV2|few|TRBD1|TRBJ2-5
TGTGCCAGCAGTGATCGGACAGGGGGGATTGCAACAGAGACCCAGTACTTC
CASSDRTGGIATETQYF
>TRBV2|many|NA|TRBJ1-2
TGTGCCAGCACCGCATATGGCTACACCTTC
CASTAYGYTF
>TRBV28|many|NA|TRBJ2-5
TGTGCCAGCAGACCGCCCGGGGTTGAGACCCAGTACTTC
CASRPPGVETQYF
>TRBV2|NA|NA|TRBJ1-6
TGTGCCAGCAGAGAAGCCGGCACAGCCCTCCACTTT
CASREAGTALHF
>TRBV20-1|many|NA|TRBJ2-3
TGCAGTGCTAGAGATCCCGGGATGTGGGATACGCAGTATTTT
CSARDPGMWDTQYF
>TRBV10-3|NA|TRBD2|TRBJ2-6
TGTGCCATCACTAACAGGATACTAGCGGGAACGTCTGGGGCCAACGTCCCGACTTTC
CAITNRILAGTSGANVPTF
>TRBV2|few|TRBD1|TRBJ2-7
TGTGCCAGCAGTGGAGACAGGGGGGTATACTACGAGCAGTACTTC
CASSGDRGVYYEQYF
>TRBV12-3/TRBV12-4|NA|TRBD1|TRBJ2-3
TGTGCCAGCAGTTCCGGACAGGGCACAGATACGCAGTATTTT
CASSSGQGTDTQYF
>TRBV5-8|NA|NA|TRBJ1-5
TGTGCCAGCAGCTTGCAGGGTTGGAGCAATCAGCCCCAGCATTTT
CASSLQGWSNQPQHF
>TRBV25-1|NA|NA|TRBJ1-5
TGTGCCAGCAGTGGCAACAGAAGCGAAAGTCAGCCGCAGCATTTT
CASSGNRSESQPQHF
>TRBV27|NA|TRBD2|TRBJ2-7
TGTGCCAGCAGTTTATCCTACCCGGGAGGGGGATACGAGCAGTACTTC
CASSLSYPGGGYEQYF
>TRBV11-2|NA|NA|TRBJ2-1
TGTGCCGGCAGCTTAGATCTCAGAGAGCAGTTCTTC
CAGSLDLREQFF
>TRBV12-3/TRBV12-4|few|TRBD2|TRBJ2-1
TGTGCCAGCAGCCAATCTAGCGGGAGTATCAATGAGCAGTTCTTC
CASSQSSGSINEQFF
>TRBV5-4|NA|NA|TRBJ2-3
TGTGCCAGCAGCTTGGTAACGCGGGGATTTGGAGATACGCAGTATTTT
CASSLVTRGFGDTQYF
>TRBV27|many|TRBD1|TRBJ1-6
TGTGCCAGCAGTCGCGCACCGGGACAGCTAAATTCACCCCTCCACTTT
CASSRAPGQLNSPLHF
>TRBV9|NA|TRBD2|TRBJ2-2
TGTGCCAGCAGCCTAGCGGGATTAAACACCGGGGAGCTGTTTTTT
CASSLAGLNTGELFF
>TRBV28|NA|NA|TRBJ1-2
TGTGCCACTGCCGGGACGGAGGGAGGGGGCTACACCTTC
CATAGTEGGGYTF
>TRBV10-2|few|NA|TRBJ2-1
TGCGCCAGCAGTGAGGCCCGGCCGAATGAGCAGTTCTTC
CASSEARPNEQFF
>TRBV6-1|many|NA|TRBJ2-3
TGTGCCAGCAGCCGCGCGGGGCGCGGAGAAACGGGGGCGGATGATACGCAGTATTTT
CASSRAGRGETGADDTQYF
>TRBV7-2|few|NA|TRBJ1-1
TGTGCCAGCAGTCCCCGTTTGGGGCGCACTGAAGCTTTCTTT
CASSPRLGRTEAFF
>TRBV6-1|many|NA|TRBJ2-1
TGTGCCAGGGACCAGACAGATGCTGCGGGATTGGCCTCCTACAATGAGCAGTTCTTC
CARDQTDAAGLASYNEQFF
>TRBV20-1|many|TRBD2|TRBJ2-2
TGCAGTGCTAGAGTTGCTAGCGGGAGTAGGACCGGGGAGCTGTTTTTT
CSARVASGSRTGELFF
>TRBV3-1|NA|TRBD2|TRBJ2-7
TGTGCCAGCAGCCAAGGTTATAGCGGGGGTTACGAGCAGTACTTC
CASSQGYSGGYEQYF
>TRBV2|few|NA|TRBJ2-3
TGTGCCAGCAGTGAAGGAAGGCGGGGCCGCACAGATACGCAGTATTTT
CASSEGRRGRTDTQYF
>TRBV29-1|NA|NA|TRBJ1-1
TGCAGCGTTGATATAACGGGGCGGAACACTGAAGCTTTCTTT
CSVDITGRNTEAFF